The 2 T cell receptor beta chains given below trace back to one sample, sequenced in a study of CD8+CD57+ T cells in acquired aplastic anemia. An expansion of CD8+CD57+ cells by flow cytometry had been shown in patients chosen for sequencing. Profiles of TCR beta VDJ and CDR3 were generated from a genomic DNA template. TCRdb reprocessed the reads via MiXCR and lists one record per CDR3 protein. The sample lists around 190,000 distinct CDR3 sequences; 45% to 60% were seen once. The sample taken for sequencing was sorted CD4+, CD8+, or CD8+CD57+ T cells (not recorded which) from PBMCs. These receptor sequences come from a human donor with aplastic anemia.

This chain uses TRBV7-2 with TRBJ2-7; 11 bases are shared with TRBD2. Germline V gene data show CDR1 as SGHTA and CDR2 as FQGNSA. The CDR3 length is 15 residues. Losses at the gene ends were 5 bases for V and 3 bases for J; bases not matched to a gene: 6. The CDR3 coding sequence is TGTGCCAGCAGCGTACCGCTAGCGGGGGGCTACGAGCAGTACTTC. This gives the protein CASSVPLAGGYEQYF.

The rearrangement joins TRBV2 to TRBJ2-2, with 9 bases aligning to TRBD1. J was trimmed by 7 bases and V by 8 bases; bases with no gene match: 11. The CDR3 consists of 15 residues. The germline CDR1 and CDR2 sequences are SNHLY and FYNNEI. The CDR3 DNA sequence: TGTGCCAGCGGTTCAGGACAGGGGAGGATCGGGGAGCTGTTTTTT. Amino acid sequence: CASGSGQGRIGELFF. Full variable domain (rest looked up from reference TRBV2 and TRBJ2-2): EPEVTQTPSHQVTQMGQEVILRCVPISNHLYFYWYRQILGQKVEFLVSFYNNEISEKSEIFDDQFSVERPDGSNFTLKIRSTKLEDSAMYFCASGSGQGRIGELFFGEGSRLTVL.